This is a list of T cell receptor beta chains from one sample in a study of early T cells in non-severe SARS-CoV-2 infection. TCRdb re-called the 5' RACE reads through MiXCR, storing one row per CDR3 protein. In the table there are fewer than 85,000 distinct CDR3 sequences, around 8.7% of which are singletons. The sample comprised whole blood. All receptors come from an adult who was a healthcare worker with PCR-confirmed SARS-CoV-2 infection or an uninfected control (not recorded which). Each CDR3 is given with its conserved first and last residue. Fields, in order: clone size, CDR3 length, J gene, D gene, V gene, CDR3 DNA, CDR3 protein. The D gene is left open where the match is weak. A row's size may be missing; if present it is once, few, many or a size class.

abundance: -; len: 16; j_gene: TRBJ2-1; d_gene: TRBD2; v_gene: TRBV12-3/TRBV12-4; CDR3nt: TGTGCCAGCAGTTTAAGAGGCGGGAGGGCCGGAGATGAGCAGTTCTTC; CDR3aa: CASSLRGGRAGDEQFF
abundance: few; len: 14; j_gene: TRBJ1-5; d_gene: -; v_gene: TRBV6-1; CDR3nt: TGTGCCAGCAGATACAGAGTGGCGGGTCAGCCCCAGCATTTT; CDR3aa: CASRYRVAGQPQHF
abundance: -; len: 13; j_gene: TRBJ1-5; d_gene: -; v_gene: TRBV28; CDR3nt: TGTGCCAGCACCGGGGGGGCAGGGCAGCCCCAGCATTTT; CDR3aa: CASTGGAGQPQHF
abundance: many; len: 11; j_gene: TRBJ1-2; d_gene: -; v_gene: TRBV10-3; CDR3nt: TGTGCCATCGGGACTGCCTATGGCTACACCTTC; CDR3aa: CAIGTAYGYTF
abundance: many; len: 15; j_gene: TRBJ2-1; d_gene: TRBD2; v_gene: TRBV20-1; CDR3nt: TGCAGTGCTCCTACCGGGACTAGCCGCTACAATGAGCAGTTCTTC; CDR3aa: CSAPTGTSRYNEQFF
abundance: many; len: 12; j_gene: TRBJ2-1; d_gene: -; v_gene: TRBV6-1; CDR3nt: TGTGCCAGCAGAAAAGACAGTCAAGAGCAGTTCTTC; CDR3aa: CASRKDSQEQFF
abundance: many; len: 15; j_gene: TRBJ1-1; d_gene: -; v_gene: TRBV27; CDR3nt: TGTGCCAGCAGTTTGAGGTCAGGGCGGAACACTGAAGCTTTCTTT; CDR3aa: CASSLRSGRNTEAFF
abundance: -; len: 16; j_gene: TRBJ2-7; d_gene: -; v_gene: TRBV5-6; CDR3nt: TGTGCCAGCAGCCGTGGGCCTCAGGGCGGCTCCTACGAGCAGTACTTC; CDR3aa: CASSRGPQGGSYEQYF
abundance: -; len: 16; j_gene: TRBJ2-7; d_gene: TRBD2; v_gene: TRBV12-3/TRBV12-4; CDR3nt: TGTGCCAGCAGTTCCCCCGGGACTAGCGGGAGCCTCGAGCAGTACTTC; CDR3aa: CASSSPGTSGSLEQYF
abundance: -; len: 15; j_gene: TRBJ2-5; d_gene: -; v_gene: TRBV12-3/TRBV12-4; CDR3nt: TGTGCCAGCAGTCCAACCGGGACATTTCAAGAGACCCAGTACTTC; CDR3aa: CASSPTGTFQETQYF
abundance: -; len: 15; j_gene: TRBJ2-2; d_gene: TRBD1; v_gene: TRBV6-1; CDR3nt: TGTGCCAGCAGTGAGAGGCAGGGGGCGATCGGGGAGCTGTTTTTT; CDR3aa: CASSERQGAIGELFF
abundance: many; len: 14; j_gene: TRBJ2-5; d_gene: TRBD1; v_gene: TRBV20-1; CDR3nt: TGCAGTGCTATGGACAGGTTAACACAAGAGACCCAGTACTTC; CDR3aa: CSAMDRLTQETQYF
abundance: -; len: 14; j_gene: TRBJ2-1; d_gene: -; v_gene: TRBV10-3; CDR3nt: TGTGCCATCAGTGAGCGGGGGACCTACAATGAGCAGTTCTTC; CDR3aa: CAISERGTYNEQFF
abundance: many; len: 14; j_gene: TRBJ2-1; d_gene: -; v_gene: TRBV10-3; CDR3nt: TGTGCCATCGGAGATTTTGGAACAGCGAGTGAGCAGTTCTTC; CDR3aa: CAIGDFGTASEQFF
abundance: few; len: 15; j_gene: TRBJ2-3; d_gene: -; v_gene: TRBV11-2; CDR3nt: TGTGCCAGCAGCCCCCGGGACCGACGCACAGATACGCAGTATTTT; CDR3aa: CASSPRDRRTDTQYF
abundance: -; len: 15; j_gene: TRBJ1-5; d_gene: -; v_gene: TRBV20-1; CDR3nt: TGCAGTGCAAAACTCCGGGCCAGCCAAAATCAGCCCCAGCATTTT; CDR3aa: CSAKLRASQNQPQHF
abundance: many; len: 15; j_gene: TRBJ2-7; d_gene: TRBD2; v_gene: TRBV3-1; CDR3nt: TGTGCCAGCAGCCAAGGACTAGCAGTCTCCTACGAGCAGTACTTC; CDR3aa: CASSQGLAVSYEQYF
abundance: many; len: 17; j_gene: TRBJ2-1; d_gene: TRBD2; v_gene: TRBV20-1; CDR3nt: TGCAGTGCTAGAGCCCGGACTAGCGGCCCCGAGAGGGGTGAGCAGTTCTTC; CDR3aa: CSARARTSGPERGEQFF
abundance: many; len: 16; j_gene: TRBJ2-4; d_gene: TRBD2; v_gene: TRBV27; CDR3nt: TGTGCCAGCAGTTCGACTAGCCGGTTGGCCAAAAACATTCAGTACTTC; CDR3aa: CASSSTSRLAKNIQYF
abundance: many; len: 16; j_gene: TRBJ2-1; d_gene: TRBD2; v_gene: TRBV29-1; CDR3nt: TGCAGCGTTGCCCAAGTTAGCAGCGGGAGGGCGAATGAGCAGTTCTTC; CDR3aa: CSVAQVSSGRANEQFF
abundance: many; len: 15; j_gene: TRBJ2-4; d_gene: TRBD1; v_gene: TRBV28; CDR3nt: TGTGCCAGCGCCCTGGACAGGTTAGCCAAAAACATTCAGTACTTC; CDR3aa: CASALDRLAKNIQYF
abundance: few; len: 15; j_gene: TRBJ2-2; d_gene: TRBD1; v_gene: TRBV4-1; CDR3nt: TGCGCCAGCAGTCCCGGGACAGTGAACACCGGGGAGCTGTTTTTT; CDR3aa: CASSPGTVNTGELFF
abundance: -; len: 13; j_gene: TRBJ1-2; d_gene: TRBD1; v_gene: TRBV27; CDR3nt: TGTGCCAGCAGTTTATACAGGGGGTATGGCTACACCTTC; CDR3aa: CASSLYRGYGYTF
abundance: many; len: 15; j_gene: TRBJ2-1; d_gene: TRBD2; v_gene: TRBV6-2/TRBV6-3; CDR3nt: TGTGCCAGCAGTTACGGGCTAGCGGGTTACAATGAGCAGTTCTTC; CDR3aa: CASSYGLAGYNEQFF